This T cell receptor (beta chain) was observed in a study of post-analysis software for immune sequencing data (dated by TCRdb to between 2014 and 2016). Broadly, across the study: Recorded disease courses included relapsing-remitting, secondary progressive and progressive-relapsing multiple sclerosis, with some patients lacking subtype annotation. A subset of samples was prepared in parallel using single-end sample barcoding, then pooled and co-amplified after Illumina adapter ligation. Patient repertoires were compared against 11 previously published healthy control repertoires from donors aged roughly 6 to 28 years. Study-level results and caveats: Patients showed significantly higher frequencies than controls for five TRBV segments, among them TRBV5-6, TRBV5-1 and TRBV20-1. Direct clustering with F measure showed strong co-clustering of samples prepared in the same batch, prompting a batch-effect correction. Significantly lower normalized Chao1 diversity was found in multiple sclerosis patients than in controls, suggesting substantial peripheral T-cell clonal expansion. The control group was slightly older than the multiple sclerosis patient group.

Library preparation was by PCR. The data were produced on an Illumina HiSeq 2500. Unique molecular identifiers were incorporated into TCR beta cDNA libraries to reduce PCR and sequencing biases. Roughly 500,000 cDNA molecules were obtained for every 1 to 10 million input T cells, so each molecule roughly corresponded to one T cell. Patient libraries were prepared and sequenced with the same protocol used for the earlier healthy control dataset. Within a given batch, samples were prepared together, multiplexed and sequenced on the same HiSeq lane. As for how the authors treated the data: Raw barcoded reads were processed with MIGEC, discarding single-read molecular identifier groups before consensus assembly and CDR3 extraction. VDJtools was used for post-analysis of the clonotype tables, with diversity normalized by down-sampling every dataset to the smallest sample size. Repertoire overlap clustering matched CDR3 amino acid but not nucleotide sequences to correct batch-related cross-sample contamination. TCRdb reran the public reads through fastp at Q25 and MiXCR, keeping productive beta chains. CDR3 protein sequences are deduplicated, and each keeps its most common genes and DNA. The V and J calls here are based on TCRdb, not the publication. The sample table holds roughly 730,000 distinct CDR3 sequences, of which 25% to 30% were seen once. The ten biggest clones cover more than 0.55% of the sample.

This clonotype was observed a handful of times. Its antigen remains unidentified. Per-base qualities were not stored, and no clone one base away is much larger. The V end loses 3 bases and the J end loses 5 bases, and a stretch of 10 bases separates them. Reading the germline V gene (reference sequence) gives CDR1 LNHDA and CDR2 SQIVND. Its CDR3 holds 13 amino acids, cysteine through phenylalanine. The retained sequence is limited to the CDR3, 39 bases, with the frame set at the first base. To demonstrate the VDJtools post-analysis software, TCR beta repertoires were profiled from the peripheral blood of more than ten young patients with multiple sclerosis. Multiple sclerosis patients were children and adolescents aged 6 to 15 years.

This TCR was sampled from a girl aged 10 to 17 with multiple sclerosis. Here the chain combines TRBV19 and TRBJ2-5; too little of a D gene remains to name it. Source material: blood. The nucleotide sequence reads TGTGCCAGTAGTATTGTCAGTACGGAGACCCAGTACTTC. Translated, this gives CASSIVSTETQYF.